These T cell receptor beta chains were read from a single sample in a study of blood T cell repertoires in COVID-19. Produced via immunoSEQ multiplex PCR; TCRdb's table is partial and in-frame only. Of some 220,000 clones listed, about 86% are singletons. The sample consisted of PBMCs or T cells enriched from blood (not recorded which). The receptors were gathered from a woman between 45 and 65 years old in a cohort exposed to, infected with or recovered from COVID-19 (not recorded which). Each CDR3 is given with its conserved first and last residue. D genes are given only for firm matches. The size entry is marked missing in some rows and otherwise reads once, few, many or a size class.

j_gene: TRBJ2-2
d_gene: TRBD1
v_gene: TRBV6-5
abundance: NA
CDR3aa: CASRQGENTGELFF
CDR3nt: TGTGCCAGCAGGCAGGGGGAAAACACCGGGGAGCTGTTTTTT

j_gene: TRBJ2-5
d_gene: NA
v_gene: TRBV29-1
abundance: once
CDR3aa: CSVSGNQETQYF
CDR3nt: TGCAGCGTTTCCGGGAACCAAGAGACCCAGTACTTC

j_gene: TRBJ2-3
d_gene: NA
v_gene: TRBV5-6
abundance: NA
CDR3aa: CASSLRSGGTDTQYF
CDR3nt: TGTGCCAGCAGCTTGAGGAGTGGGGGGACAGATACGCAGTATTTT

j_gene: TRBJ1-2
d_gene: NA
v_gene: TRBV4-2
abundance: NA
CDR3aa: CASSQEDRATYGYTF
CDR3nt: TGTGCCAGCAGCCAAGAGGACAGAGCTACGTATGGCTACACCTTC

j_gene: TRBJ2-3
d_gene: NA
v_gene: TRBV6-5
abundance: NA
CDR3aa: CASSYGGGTTDTQYF
CDR3nt: TGTGCCAGCAGTTACGGGGGCGGAACCACAGATACGCAGTATTTT

j_gene: TRBJ2-5
d_gene: TRBD2
v_gene: TRBV4-2
abundance: NA
CDR3aa: CASRPIGASGGPQETQYF
CDR3nt: TGTGCCAGCAGGCCCATCGGGGCTAGCGGGGGCCCACAAGAGACCCAGTACTTC

j_gene: TRBJ2-1
d_gene: NA
v_gene: TRBV2
abundance: NA
CDR3aa: CASGRLNEQFF
CDR3nt: TGTGCCAGCGGGAGGTTGAATGAGCAGTTCTTC

j_gene: TRBJ1-1
d_gene: NA
v_gene: TRBV7-9
abundance: NA
CDR3aa: CASSLPLLGAFF
CDR3nt: TGTGCCAGCAGCTTACCACTACTTGGGGCTTTCTTT

j_gene: TRBJ2-3
d_gene: TRBD2
v_gene: TRBV30
abundance: once
CDR3aa: CAWSGPRGGFRSTDTQYF
CDR3nt: TGTGCCTGGAGTGGCCCACGGGGGGGATTTCGTAGCACAGATACGCAGTATTTT

j_gene: TRBJ2-5
d_gene: NA
v_gene: TRBV7-2
abundance: NA
CDR3aa: CASSLDYGQETQYF
CDR3nt: TGTGCCAGCAGCCTAGACTATGGGCAAGAGACCCAGTACTTC

j_gene: TRBJ1-4
d_gene: TRBD1
v_gene: TRBV3-1/TRBV3-2
abundance: NA
CDR3aa: CASSRTGGEEKLFF
CDR3nt: TGTGCCAGCAGCCGGACAGGGGGGGAAGAAAAACTGTTTTTT

j_gene: TRBJ1-4
d_gene: NA
v_gene: TRBV2
abundance: NA
CDR3aa: CASSEGAGGPEKLFF
CDR3nt: TGTGCCAGCAGTGAGGGTGCGGGAGGGCCCGAAAAACTGTTTTTT

j_gene: TRBJ1-2
d_gene: TRBD1
v_gene: TRBV28
abundance: NA
CDR3aa: CASSLGTGSGYTF
CDR3nt: TGTGCCAGCAGTTTAGGGACAGGGAGTGGCTACACCTTC

j_gene: TRBJ2-2
d_gene: TRBD2
v_gene: TRBV28
abundance: NA
CDR3aa: CASSFAGVDTGELFF
CDR3nt: TGTGCCAGCAGTTTTGCGGGGGTTGACACCGGGGAGCTGTTTTTT

j_gene: TRBJ2-5
d_gene: NA
v_gene: TRBV11-2
abundance: NA
CDR3aa: CASSGGWTQYF
CDR3nt: TGTGCCAGTTCAGGGGGGTGGACCCAGTACTTC

j_gene: TRBJ2-7
d_gene: TRBD2
v_gene: TRBV9
abundance: NA
CDR3aa: CASSVGSGGYEQYF
CDR3nt: TGTGCCAGCAGCGTAGGGAGCGGGGGCTACGAGCAGTACTTC

j_gene: TRBJ2-7
d_gene: NA
v_gene: TRBV15
abundance: NA
CDR3aa: CATSRDHEGQYF
CDR3nt: TGTGCCACCAGCAGAGATCATGAGGGTCAGTACTTC

j_gene: TRBJ2-7
d_gene: NA
v_gene: TRBV21-1
abundance: NA
CDR3aa: CASSNPRGEQYF
CDR3nt: TGTGCCAGCAGCAACCCGAGAGGGGAGCAGTACTTC

j_gene: TRBJ1-2
d_gene: NA
v_gene: TRBV7-9
abundance: NA
CDR3aa: CASSPTTIFDRPYGYTF
CDR3nt: TGTGCCAGCAGCCCCACAACTATATTCGACAGGCCCTATGGCTACACCTTC

j_gene: TRBJ1-5
d_gene: TRBD1
v_gene: TRBV19
abundance: NA
CDR3aa: CASGRTYNRGRSNQPQHF
CDR3nt: TGTGCCAGTGGTCGGACCTATAACAGGGGGCGAAGCAATCAGCCCCAGCATTTT

j_gene: TRBJ2-1
d_gene: NA
v_gene: TRBV4-2
abundance: NA
CDR3aa: CASSQETGNEQFF
CDR3nt: TGTGCCAGCAGCCAGGAAACAGGGAATGAGCAGTTCTTC

j_gene: TRBJ2-1
d_gene: TRBD2
v_gene: TRBV2
abundance: NA
CDR3aa: CASRETTSGGRELFF
CDR3nt: TGTGCCAGCAGGGAGACGACTAGCGGGGGGAGGGAATTGTTCTTC

j_gene: TRBJ1-2
d_gene: TRBD1
v_gene: TRBV29-1
abundance: NA
CDR3aa: CSVEGGDRYGYTF
CDR3nt: TGCAGCGTTGAAGGTGGGGACAGGTATGGCTACACCTTC

j_gene: TRBJ2-3
d_gene: NA
v_gene: TRBV4-1
abundance: NA
CDR3aa: CASSQAAVTDTQYF
CDR3nt: TGCGCCAGCAGCCAAGCTGCAGTCACAGATACGCAGTATTTT

j_gene: TRBJ2-7
d_gene: TRBD2
v_gene: TRBV7-9
abundance: NA
CDR3aa: CASSLRGGQTYEQYF
CDR3nt: TGTGCCAGCAGCTTACGCGGGGGGCAAACCTACGAGCAGTACTTC